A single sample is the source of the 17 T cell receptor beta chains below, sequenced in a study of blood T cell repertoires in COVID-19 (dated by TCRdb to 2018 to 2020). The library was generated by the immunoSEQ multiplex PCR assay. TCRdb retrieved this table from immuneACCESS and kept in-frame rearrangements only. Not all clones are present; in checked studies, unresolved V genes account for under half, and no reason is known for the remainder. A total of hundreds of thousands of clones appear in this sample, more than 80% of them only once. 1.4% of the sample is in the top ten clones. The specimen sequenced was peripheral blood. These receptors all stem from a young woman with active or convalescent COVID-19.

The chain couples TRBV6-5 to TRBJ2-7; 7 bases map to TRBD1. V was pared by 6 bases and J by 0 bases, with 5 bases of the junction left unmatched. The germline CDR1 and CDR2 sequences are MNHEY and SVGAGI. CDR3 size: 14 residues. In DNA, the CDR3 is TGTGCCAGCAGGGGACAGTTGAGCTCCTACGAGCAGTACTTC. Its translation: CASRGQLSSYEQYF.

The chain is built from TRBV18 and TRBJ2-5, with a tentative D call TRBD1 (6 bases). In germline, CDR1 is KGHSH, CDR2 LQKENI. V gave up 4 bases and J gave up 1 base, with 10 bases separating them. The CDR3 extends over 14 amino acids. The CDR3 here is CASSLQGPQETQYF. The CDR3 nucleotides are TGTGCCAGCTCACTTCAGGGGCCCCAAGAGACCCAGTACTTC.

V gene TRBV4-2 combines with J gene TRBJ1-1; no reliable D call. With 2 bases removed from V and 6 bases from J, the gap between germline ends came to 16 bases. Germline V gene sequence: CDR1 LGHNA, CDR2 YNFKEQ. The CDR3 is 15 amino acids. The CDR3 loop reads CASSQYSKGSAEAFF. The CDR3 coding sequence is TGTGCCAGCAGCCAATATTCCAAAGGGAGTGCTGAAGCTTTCTTT.

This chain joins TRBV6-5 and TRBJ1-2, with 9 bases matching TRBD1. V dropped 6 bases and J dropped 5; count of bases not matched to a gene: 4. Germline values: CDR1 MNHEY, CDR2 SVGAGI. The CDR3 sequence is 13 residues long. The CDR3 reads CASRYGQGYGYTF. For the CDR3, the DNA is TGTGCCAGCAGATACGGACAGGGGTATGGCTACACCTTC.

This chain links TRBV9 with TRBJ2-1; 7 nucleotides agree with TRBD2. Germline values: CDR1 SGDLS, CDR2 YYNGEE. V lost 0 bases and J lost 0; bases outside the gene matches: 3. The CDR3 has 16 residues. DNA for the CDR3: TGTGCCAGCAGCGTAGGCGGGGGTGGCTCCTACAATGAGCAGTTCTTC. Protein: CASSVGGGGSYNEQFF.

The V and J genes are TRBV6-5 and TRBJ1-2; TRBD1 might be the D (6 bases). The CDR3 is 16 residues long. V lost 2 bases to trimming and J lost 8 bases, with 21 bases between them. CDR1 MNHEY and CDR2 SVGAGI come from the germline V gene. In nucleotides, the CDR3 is TGTGCCAGCAGTTACAATTCCGGGACAATCACCGGCGGCTACACCTTC. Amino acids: CASSYNSGTITGGYTF.

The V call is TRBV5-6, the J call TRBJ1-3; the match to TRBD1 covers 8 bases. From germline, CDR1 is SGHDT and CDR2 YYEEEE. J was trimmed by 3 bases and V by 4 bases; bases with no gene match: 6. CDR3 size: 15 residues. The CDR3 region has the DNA TGTGCCAGCAGCGACAGCAGGGGGCTTGGAAACACCATATATTTT. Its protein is CASSDSRGLGNTIYF.

The CDR3 spells CASSQDGRVSGNTIYF. CDR3 nucleotides: TGCGCCAGCAGCCAAGATGGGAGGGTTTCTGGAAACACCATATATTTT. The chain joins TRBV4-1 to TRBJ1-3, with D unresolved. Trimming took 0 bases from V and 1 from J, leaving 10 bases between them. Germline V gene lookup returns CDR1 MGHRA and CDR2 YSYEKL. This CDR3 contains 16 residues.

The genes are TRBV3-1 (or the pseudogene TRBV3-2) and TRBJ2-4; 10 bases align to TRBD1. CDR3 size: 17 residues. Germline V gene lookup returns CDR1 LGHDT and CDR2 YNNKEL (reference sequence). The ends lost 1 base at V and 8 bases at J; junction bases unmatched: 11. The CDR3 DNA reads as TGTGCCAGCAGCCAAGGCGTCGGGACAGGGGTCAGGGACATTCAGTACTTC. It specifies CASSQGVGTGVRDIQYF.

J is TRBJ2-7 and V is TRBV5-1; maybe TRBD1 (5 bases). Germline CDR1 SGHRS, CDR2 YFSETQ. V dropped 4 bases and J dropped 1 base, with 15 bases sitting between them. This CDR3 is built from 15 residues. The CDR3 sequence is CASSPIRASSYEQYF. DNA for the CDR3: TGCGCCAGCAGCCCAATCAGGGCCTCATCCTACGAGCAGTACTTC. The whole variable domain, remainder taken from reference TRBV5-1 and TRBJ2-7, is KAGVTQTPRYLIKTRGQQVTLSCSPISGHRSVSWYQQTPGQGLQFLFEYFSETQRNKGNFPGRFSGRQFSNSRSEMNVSTLELGDSALYLCASSPIRASSYEQYFGPGTRLTVT.

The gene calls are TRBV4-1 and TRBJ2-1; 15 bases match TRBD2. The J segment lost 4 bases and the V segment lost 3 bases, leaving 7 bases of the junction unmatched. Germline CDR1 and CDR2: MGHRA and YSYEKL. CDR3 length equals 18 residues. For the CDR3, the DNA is TGCGCCAGCAGCCAGGGACTAGCGGGAGGACCTTCATACAATGAGCAGTTCTTC. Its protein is CASSQGLAGGPSYNEQFF.

For the CDR3, the DNA is TGTGCCAGCAGCCAAGATCGGGGTGGAGCCGGGACCGGGGAGCTGTTTTTT. It codes for CASSQDRGGAGTGELFF. The chain combines TRBV4-2 with TRBJ2-2; maybe TRBD2 (5 bases). CDR3 length equals 17 residues. Trimming shortened V by 0 bases and J by 5 bases, and 16 bases separated the two germline ends. Germline CDR1 LGHNA, CDR2 YNFKEQ.

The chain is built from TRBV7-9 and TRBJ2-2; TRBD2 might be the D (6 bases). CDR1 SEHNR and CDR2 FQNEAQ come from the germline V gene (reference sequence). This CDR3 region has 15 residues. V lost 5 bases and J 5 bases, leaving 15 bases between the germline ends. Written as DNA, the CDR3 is TGTGCCAGCAGCCGAGGGTTGGCGGGGACCGGGGAGCTGTTTTTT. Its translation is CASSRGLAGTGELFF.

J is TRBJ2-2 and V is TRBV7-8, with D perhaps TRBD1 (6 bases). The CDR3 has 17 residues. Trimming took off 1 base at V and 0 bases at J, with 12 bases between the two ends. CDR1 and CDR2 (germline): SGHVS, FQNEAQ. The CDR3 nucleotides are TGTGCCAGCAGCTTAGGGCCGGGACATACGAACACCGGGGAGCTGTTTTTT. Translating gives CASSLGPGHTNTGELFF. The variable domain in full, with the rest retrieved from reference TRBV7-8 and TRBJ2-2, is GAGVSQSPRYKVAKRGQDVALRCDPISGHVSLFWYQQALGQGPEFLTYFQNEAQLDKSGLPSDRFFAERPEGSVSTLKIQRTQQEDSAVYLCASSLGPGHTNTGELFFGEGSRLTVL.

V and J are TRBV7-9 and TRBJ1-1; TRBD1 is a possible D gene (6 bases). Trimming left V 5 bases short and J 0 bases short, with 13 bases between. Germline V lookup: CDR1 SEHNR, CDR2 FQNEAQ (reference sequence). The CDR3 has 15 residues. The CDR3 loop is CASSASGTLNTEAFF. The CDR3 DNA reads TGTGCCAGCAGCGCCTCCGGGACATTGAACACTGAAGCTTTCTTT.

The CDR3 coding sequence is TGCGCCAGCAGTGCGCCACTAGCGGGATACTACAATGAGCAGTTCTTC. This gives the protein CASSAPLAGYYNEQFF. The V gene is TRBV10-2, the J gene TRBJ2-1; TRBD2 matches 10 bases. Germline loops: CDR1 WSHSY, CDR2 SAAADI. This CDR3 comprises 16 residues. Trimming at V came to 4 bases and at J to 3 bases, leaving 6 bases not matched to a gene.

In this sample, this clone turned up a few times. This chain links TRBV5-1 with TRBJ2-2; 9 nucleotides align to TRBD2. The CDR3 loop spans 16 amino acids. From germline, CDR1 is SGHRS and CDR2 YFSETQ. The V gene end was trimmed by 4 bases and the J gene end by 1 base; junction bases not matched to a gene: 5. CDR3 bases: TGCGCCAGCAGCCCTAGACTAGCGGAGAACACCGGGGAGCTGTTTTTT. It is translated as CASSPRLAENTGELFF.